This T cell receptor (beta chain) comes out of a study of control samples from healthy donors and cancer patients. Assay used: immunoSEQ multiplex PCR; TCRdb lists only in-frame clones, some missing. The repertoire holds some 89,000 clones, with roughly 86% as singletons. Germline values: CDR1 MNHEY, CDR2 SVGAGI. Trimming cost V 8 bases and J 3 bases; bases outside gene matches: 6. CDR3 length: 13 amino acids. The chain employs TRBV6-5 and TRBJ1-1; 7 nucleotides align to TRBD1. Sequenced: blood. The sequence was obtained from a man aged 25 to 40 in good health. The CDR3: CASGTGVYTEAFF. CDR3 in DNA: TGTGCCAGCGGTACAGGGGTTTACACTGAAGCTTTCTTT.